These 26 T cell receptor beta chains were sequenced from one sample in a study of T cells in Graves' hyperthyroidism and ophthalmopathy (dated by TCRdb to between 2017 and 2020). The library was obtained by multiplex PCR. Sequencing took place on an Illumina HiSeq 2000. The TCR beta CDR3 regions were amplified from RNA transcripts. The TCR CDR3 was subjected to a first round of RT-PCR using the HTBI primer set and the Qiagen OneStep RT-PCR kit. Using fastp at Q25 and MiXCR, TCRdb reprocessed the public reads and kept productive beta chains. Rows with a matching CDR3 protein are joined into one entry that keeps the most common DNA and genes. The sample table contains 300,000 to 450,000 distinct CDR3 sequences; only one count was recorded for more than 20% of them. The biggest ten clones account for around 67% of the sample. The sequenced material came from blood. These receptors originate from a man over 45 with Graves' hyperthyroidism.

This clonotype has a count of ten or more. The CDR3 sequence is CASSIQSTDTQYF. CDR3 nucleotide sequence: TGTGCCAGCAGCATTCAAAGCACAGATACGCAGTATTTT. The genes are TRBV7-2 and TRBJ2-3; D not resolved. V was trimmed by 5 bases and J by 0 bases, leaving 6 bases between them. The germline V gene encodes CDR1 SGHTA and CDR2 FQGNSA. The CDR3 sequence is 13 residues long.

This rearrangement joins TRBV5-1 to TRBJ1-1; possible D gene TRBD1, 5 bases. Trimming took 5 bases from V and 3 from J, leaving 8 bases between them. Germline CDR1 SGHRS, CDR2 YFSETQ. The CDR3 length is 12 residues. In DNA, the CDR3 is TGCGCCAGCAGACAGGCTCACACTGAAGCTTTCTTT. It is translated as CASRQAHTEAFF.

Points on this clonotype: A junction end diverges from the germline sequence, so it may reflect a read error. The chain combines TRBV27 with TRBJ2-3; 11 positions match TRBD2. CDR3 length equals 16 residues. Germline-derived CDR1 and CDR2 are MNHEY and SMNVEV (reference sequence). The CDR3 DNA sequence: TGTGCCAGCAGTTCCAGACTAGCGGGAACCACAGACACGCAGTATTTT. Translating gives CASSSRLAGTTDTQYF.

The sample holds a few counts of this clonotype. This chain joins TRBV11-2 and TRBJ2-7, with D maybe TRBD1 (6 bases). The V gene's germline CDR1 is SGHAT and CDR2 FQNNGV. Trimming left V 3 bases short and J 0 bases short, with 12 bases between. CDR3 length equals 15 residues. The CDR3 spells CASSFGDRSSYEQYF. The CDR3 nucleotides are TGTGCCAGCAGCTTTGGAGACAGGAGCTCCTACGAGCAGTACTTC.

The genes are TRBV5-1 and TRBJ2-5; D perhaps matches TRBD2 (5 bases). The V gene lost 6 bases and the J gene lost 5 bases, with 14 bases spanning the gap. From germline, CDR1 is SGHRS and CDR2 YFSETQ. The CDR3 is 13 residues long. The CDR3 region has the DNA TGCGCCAGCACTTCCGGGAATGGGGAGACCCAGTACTTC. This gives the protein CASTSGNGETQYF.

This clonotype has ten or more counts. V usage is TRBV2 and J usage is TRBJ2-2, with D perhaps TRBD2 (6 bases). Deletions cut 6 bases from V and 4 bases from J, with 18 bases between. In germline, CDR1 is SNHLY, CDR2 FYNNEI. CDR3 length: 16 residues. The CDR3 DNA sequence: TGTGCCAGCAGGACGGGCGGGATCGTGGTCACCGGGGAGCTGTTTTTT. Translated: CASRTGGIVVTGELFF.

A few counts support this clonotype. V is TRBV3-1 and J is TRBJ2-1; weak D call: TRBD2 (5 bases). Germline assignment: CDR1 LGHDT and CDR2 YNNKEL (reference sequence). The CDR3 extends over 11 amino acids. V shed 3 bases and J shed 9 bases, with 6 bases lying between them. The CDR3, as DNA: TGTGCCAGCAGCCAGACTATTGAGCAGTTCTTC. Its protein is CASSQTIEQFF.

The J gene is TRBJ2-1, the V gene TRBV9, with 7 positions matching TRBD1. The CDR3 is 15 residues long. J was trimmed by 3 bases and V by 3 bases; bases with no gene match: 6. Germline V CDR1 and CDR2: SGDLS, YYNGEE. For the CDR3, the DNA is TGTGCCAGCAGCGCTGAAGGGGACAGCTACAATGAGCAGTTCTTC. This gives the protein CASSAEGDSYNEQFF.

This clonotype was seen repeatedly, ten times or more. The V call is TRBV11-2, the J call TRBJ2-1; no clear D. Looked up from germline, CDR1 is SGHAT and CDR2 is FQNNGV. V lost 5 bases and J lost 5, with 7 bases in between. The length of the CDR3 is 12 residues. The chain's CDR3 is CASSRQNNEQFF. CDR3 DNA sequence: TGTGCCAGCAGCCGTCAGAACAATGAGCAGTTCTTC.

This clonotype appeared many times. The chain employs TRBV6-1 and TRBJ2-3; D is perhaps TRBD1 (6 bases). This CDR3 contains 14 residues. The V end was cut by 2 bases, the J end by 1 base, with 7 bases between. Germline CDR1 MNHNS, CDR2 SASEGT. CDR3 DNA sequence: TGTGCCAGCAGTGAAAGGACAGGCACAGATACGCAGTATTTT. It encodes CASSERTGTDTQYF.

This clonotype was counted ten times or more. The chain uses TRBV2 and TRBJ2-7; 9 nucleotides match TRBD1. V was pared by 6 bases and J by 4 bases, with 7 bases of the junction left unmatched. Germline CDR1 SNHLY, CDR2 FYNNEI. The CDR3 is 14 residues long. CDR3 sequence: CASRTGTGPYEQYF. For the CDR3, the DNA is TGTGCCAGCAGAACCGGGACAGGGCCATACGAGCAGTACTTC.

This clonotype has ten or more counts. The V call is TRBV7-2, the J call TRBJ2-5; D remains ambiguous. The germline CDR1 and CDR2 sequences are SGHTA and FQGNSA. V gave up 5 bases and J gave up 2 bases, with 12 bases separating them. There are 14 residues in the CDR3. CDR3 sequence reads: CASSAASWQETQYF. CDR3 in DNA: TGTGCCAGCAGCGCCGCTAGTTGGCAAGAGACCCAGTACTTC.

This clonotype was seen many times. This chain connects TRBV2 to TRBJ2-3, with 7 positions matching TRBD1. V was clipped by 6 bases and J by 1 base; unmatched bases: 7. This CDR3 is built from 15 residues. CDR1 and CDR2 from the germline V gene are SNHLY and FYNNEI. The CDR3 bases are TGTGCCAGCAGCACGGACAGGTATCGCACAGATACGCAGTATTTT. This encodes CASSTDRYRTDTQYF.

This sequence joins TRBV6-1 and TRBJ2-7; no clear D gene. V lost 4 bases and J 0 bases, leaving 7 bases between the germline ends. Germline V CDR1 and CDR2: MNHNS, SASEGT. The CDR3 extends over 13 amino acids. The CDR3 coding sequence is TGTGCCAGCAGTGTAGCAGCCTCCTACGAGCAGTACTTC. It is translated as CASSVAASYEQYF.

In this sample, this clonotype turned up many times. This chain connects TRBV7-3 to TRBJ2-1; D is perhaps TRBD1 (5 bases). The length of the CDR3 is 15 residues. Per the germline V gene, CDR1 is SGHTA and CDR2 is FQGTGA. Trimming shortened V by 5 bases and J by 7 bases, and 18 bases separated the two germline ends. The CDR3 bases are TGTGCCAGCAGCGCTCAGCCGGGCAGGGCGAATGAGCAGTTCTTC. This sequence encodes CASSAQPGRANEQFF.

Here the CDR3 DNA reads TGTGCCAGCAGCCGTCCTACCGGGACAGGGGGAGTAGCTTTCTTT. Translated: CASSRPTGTGGVAFF. The chain combines TRBV5-6 with TRBJ1-1; 11 bases match TRBD1. CDR3 length: 15 residues. Germline values: CDR1 SGHDT, CDR2 YYEEEE. The J segment lost 10 bases and the V segment lost 4 bases, leaving 12 bases of the junction unmatched.

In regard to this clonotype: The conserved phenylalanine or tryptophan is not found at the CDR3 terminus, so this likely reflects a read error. CDR3 DNA: TGTGCCAGCAGTTCCGGACTGGATTACAATGAGCAGTTCTCC. Protein product: CASSSGLDYNEQFS. J is TRBJ2-1 and V is TRBV6-5; a possible D gene is TRBD2 (5 bases). This CDR3 has 14 amino acids. Trimming took 4 bases from V and 4 from J, leaving 11 bases between them. Germline V lookup: CDR1 MNHEY, CDR2 SVGAGI.

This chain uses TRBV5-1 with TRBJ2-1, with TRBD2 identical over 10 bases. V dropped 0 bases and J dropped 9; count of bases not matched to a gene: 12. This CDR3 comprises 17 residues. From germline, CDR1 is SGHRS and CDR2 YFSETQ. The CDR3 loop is CASSLAVLAGVRVEQFF. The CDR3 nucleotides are TGCGCCAGCAGCTTGGCCGTTCTAGCGGGAGTAAGGGTTGAGCAGTTCTTC. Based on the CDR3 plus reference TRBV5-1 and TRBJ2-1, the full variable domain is KAGVTQTPRYLIKTRGQQVTLSCSPISGHRSVSWYQQTPGQGLQFLFEYFSETQRNKGNFPGRFSGRQFSNSRSEMNVSTLELGDSALYLCASSLAVLAGVRVEQFFGPGTRLTVL.

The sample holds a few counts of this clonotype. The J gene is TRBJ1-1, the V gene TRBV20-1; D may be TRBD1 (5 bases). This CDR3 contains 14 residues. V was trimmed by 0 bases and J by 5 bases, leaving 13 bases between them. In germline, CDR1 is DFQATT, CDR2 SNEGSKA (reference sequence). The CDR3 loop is CSARDPQGGTEAFF. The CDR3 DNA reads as TGCAGTGCTAGAGATCCTCAGGGAGGTACTGAAGCTTTCTTT.

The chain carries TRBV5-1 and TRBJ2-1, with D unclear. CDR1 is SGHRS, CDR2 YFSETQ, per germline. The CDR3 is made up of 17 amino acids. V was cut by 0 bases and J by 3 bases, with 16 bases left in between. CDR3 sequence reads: CASSLARASPHYNEQFF. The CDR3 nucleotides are TGCGCCAGCAGCTTGGCCCGGGCGTCCCCCCACTACAATGAGCAGTTCTTC.

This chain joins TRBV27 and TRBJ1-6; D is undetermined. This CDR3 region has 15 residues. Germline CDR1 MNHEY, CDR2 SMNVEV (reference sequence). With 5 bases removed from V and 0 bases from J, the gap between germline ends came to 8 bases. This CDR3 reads CASSGGASYNSPLHF. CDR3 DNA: TGTGCCAGCAGTGGAGGAGCCTCCTATAATTCACCCCTCCACTTT.

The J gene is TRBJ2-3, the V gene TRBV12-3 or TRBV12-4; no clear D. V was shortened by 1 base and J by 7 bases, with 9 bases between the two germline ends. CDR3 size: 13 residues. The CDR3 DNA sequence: TGTGCCAGCAGTTTAGGGAAACTTTATACGCAGTATTTT. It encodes CASSLGKLYTQYF.

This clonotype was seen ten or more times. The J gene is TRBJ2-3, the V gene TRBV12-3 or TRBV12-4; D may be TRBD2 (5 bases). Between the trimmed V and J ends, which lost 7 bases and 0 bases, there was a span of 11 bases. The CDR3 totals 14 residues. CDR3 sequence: CASNPTGSTDTQYF. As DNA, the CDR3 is TGTGCCAGCAATCCGACGGGGAGCACAGATACGCAGTATTTT.

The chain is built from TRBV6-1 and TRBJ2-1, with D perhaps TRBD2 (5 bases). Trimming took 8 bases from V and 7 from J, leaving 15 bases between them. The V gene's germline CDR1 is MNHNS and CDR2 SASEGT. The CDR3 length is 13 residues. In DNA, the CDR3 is TGTGCCAGCGGACTGACCTTTAGGAATGAGCAGTTCTTC. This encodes CASGLTFRNEQFF.

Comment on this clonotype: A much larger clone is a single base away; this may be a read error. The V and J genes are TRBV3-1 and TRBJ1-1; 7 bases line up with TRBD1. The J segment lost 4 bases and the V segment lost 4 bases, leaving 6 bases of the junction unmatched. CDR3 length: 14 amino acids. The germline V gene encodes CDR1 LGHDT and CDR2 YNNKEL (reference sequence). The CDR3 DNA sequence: TGTGCCAGCAGCCGAGAGACAGGGTTCACTGAAGCTTTCTTT. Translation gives CASSRETGFTEAFF.

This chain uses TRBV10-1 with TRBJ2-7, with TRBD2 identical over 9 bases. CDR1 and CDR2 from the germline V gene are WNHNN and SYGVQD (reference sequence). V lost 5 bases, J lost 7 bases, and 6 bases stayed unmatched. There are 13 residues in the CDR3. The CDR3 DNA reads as TGCGCCAGCAGTCCCGTAACTAGCGGGGAGCAGTACTTC. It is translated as CASSPVTSGEQYF.